This T cell receptor (beta chain) was identified in a study of OX40 agonist ivuxolimab in advanced cancers. Background on the study: Ivuxolimab, which is an agonistic anti-OX40 (CD134) antibody, was administered to the patients. Patients with prior anti-PD-1, anti-PD-L1 or anti-CTLA-4 therapy were eligible; 35% to 45% had some. The study's findings and limits: Undetermined was the antigen specificity of the expanded peripheral T cells.

Data came from immunoSEQ multiplex PCR; TCRdb stores just in-frame clones and leaves some out. Of 35,000 to 55,000 clones detected, nearly 90% appear once; the ten largest clones hold roughly 12%. This CDR3 has 17 residues. A remark on this clone: As yet, its antigen is unknown.

The clonotype was recovered from an adult with an advanced solid tumor such as melanoma, head and neck, liver or kidney cancer. The chain is built from TRBV21-1 and TRBJ2-5; the DNA was not used to check the table's D call, TRBD1. TRBV21-1 is a pseudogene segment. The sample consisted of CD4+ or CD8+ T cells sorted from blood, taken in a trial of the OX40 agonist ivuxolimab. CDR3 in DNA: TGTGCCAGCAGCAAAGTAGACAGAATTCTCGACCAAGAGACCCAGTACTTC. Encoded protein: CASSKVDRILDQETQYF.